Each of the 16 T cell receptor beta chains below was sequenced from the same sample in a study of T-cell reconstitution after alpha-beta-depleted transplantation in children (dated by TCRdb to the mid-2010s). In the paper's terms, the treatment or condition label means: allogeneic hematopoietic cell transplantation with graft depleted of TCRalphabeta T cells and CD19 B cells. Receptor libraries were prepared by PCR. Reads for this sample came from an Illumina HiSeq 2500. TCR libraries were prepared with molecular barcoding, using unique molecular identifiers to normalize TCRbeta repertoire quantification. The public reads were run again by TCRdb, first through fastp at Q25 and then through MiXCR, and only productive beta chains were kept. Each CDR3 protein appears once, grouped with its most common genes and DNA. The sample includes about 310,000 distinct CDR3 sequences, with around 25% observed a single time. The ten largest make up 11% of the sample.

Source: PBMCs, mostly from graft donor cells, taken 180 days after TCRalphabeta/CD19-depleted stem cell transplant. Source of these receptors: a male patient aged 10 to 17 who had a stem cell transplant for acute lymphoblastic leukemia, so the T cells may come from the graft donor.

This clonotype was seen a handful of times. This chain joins TRBV12-3 or TRBV12-4 and TRBJ1-2; 7 positions agree with TRBD1. This CDR3 has 13 residues. V gave up 7 bases and J gave up 3 bases; unmatched junction bases: 5. The CDR3 DNA is TGTGCCAGCAACCCACAGGGGTACTATGGCTACACCTTC. Translated: CASNPQGYYGYTF.

CDR3 loop: CSARGGGRLINYEQYF. The CDR3 DNA sequence: TGCAGTGCTAGAGGAGGGGGGAGGCTAATTAATTACGAGCAGTACTTC. The chain recombines TRBV20-1 with TRBJ2-7; D possibly uses TRBD1 or TRBD2 (6 bases each). The CDR3 extends over 16 amino acids. Germline lookup yields CDR1 DFQATT and CDR2 SNEGSKA (reference sequence). The ends were cut back, 1 base at V and 4 bases at J, with 20 bases in the middle.

CDR3 DNA sequence: TGTGCCAGCAGTTACTTGGCGGGGTCGCTGGGCACAGATACGCAGTATTTT. This encodes CASSYLAGSLGTDTQYF. The genes are TRBV6-2 or TRBV6-3 and TRBJ2-3, with D perhaps TRBD2 (6 bases). With 1 base removed from V and 1 base from J, the gap between germline ends came to 15 bases. Germline CDR1 and CDR2: MNHEY and SVGEGT. The CDR3 runs to 17 residues.

The J gene is TRBJ1-2, the V gene TRBV5-1; no firm D call. The V end was cut by 4 bases, the J end by 8 bases, with 21 bases between. This CDR3 spans 15 amino acids. The germline gives CDR1 SGHRS, CDR2 YFSETQ. The CDR3 region has the DNA TGCGCCAGCAGCGGCCTTCAGGCAACCCCTGGAGGCTACACCTTC. This codes for CASSGLQATPGGYTF. The full variable domain, its missing parts supplied by reference TRBV5-1 and TRBJ1-2, is KAGVTQTPRYLIKTRGQQVTLSCSPISGHRSVSWYQQTPGQGLQFLFEYFSETQRNKGNFPGRFSGRQFSNSRSEMNVSTLELGDSALYLCASSGLQATPGGYTFGSGTRLTVV.

This clonotype was detected ten times or more. The chain is built from TRBV5-1 and TRBJ1-1; 11 nucleotides align to TRBD1. This CDR3 has 14 amino acids. Per germline, CDR1 SGHRS and CDR2 YFSETQ. Losses at the gene ends were 4 bases for V and 3 bases for J; bases not matched to a gene: 2. CDR3 amino acids: CASSTGQGDTEAFF. The CDR3 bases are TGCGCCAGCAGCACGGGACAGGGGGACACTGAAGCTTTCTTT. The full variable domain, completed using reference TRBV5-1 and TRBJ1-1, is KAGVTQTPRYLIKTRGQQVTLSCSPISGHRSVSWYQQTPGQGLQFLFEYFSETQRNKGNFPGRFSGRQFSNSRSEMNVSTLELGDSALYLCASSTGQGDTEAFFGQGTRLTVV.

This clonotype appeared a few times. This chain uses TRBV9 with TRBJ2-7; perhaps TRBD1 as D (6 bases). CDR1 and CDR2 (germline): SGDLS, YYNGEE. This CDR3 region has 14 residues. Between the trimmed V and J ends, which lost 3 bases and 5 bases, there was a span of 15 bases. CDR3 region: CASSAPQGINEQYF. In DNA form, the CDR3 reads TGTGCCAGCAGCGCCCCACAGGGTATCAACGAGCAGTACTTC.

Worth noting for this clonotype: A junction boundary mismatches the germline segment, possibly from a read error. The CDR3 loop reads CATSPGTVLAKNIQYF. CDR3 in DNA: TGTGCCACCAGCCCAGGGACAGTTCTAGCCAAAAACATTCAGTACTTC. This sequence joins TRBV3-1 and TRBJ2-4, with 7 bases matching TRBD1. From germline, CDR1 is LGHDT and CDR2 YNNKEL (reference sequence). The CDR3 is 16 amino acids.

This sequence joins TRBV6-1 and TRBJ1-1, with 9 bases identical to TRBD1. CDR1 and CDR2 from the germline V gene are MNHNS and SASEGT. The J segment lost 11 bases and the V segment lost 7 bases, leaving 11 bases of the junction unmatched. CDR3 length equals 13 residues. The CDR3 loop reads CASKGSGTGNAFF. In DNA form, the CDR3 reads TGTGCCAGCAAGGGATCCGGGACAGGGAATGCTTTCTTT.

This clonotype was seen more than once but under ten times. The chain is built from TRBV28 and TRBJ2-1; TRBD2 agrees at 10 bases. Germline V gives CDR1 MDHEN, CDR2 SYDVKM. CDR3 length: 16 amino acids. V dropped 7 bases and J dropped 3; count of bases not matched to a gene: 9. CDR3 sequence: CASKPLAGRYYNEQFF. The CDR3 region has the DNA TGTGCCAGCAAACCACTAGCGGGGCGGTACTACAATGAGCAGTTCTTC.

The J gene is TRBJ1-3, the V gene TRBV3-1, with TRBD1 as a possible D gene (5 bases). The germline V gene has CDR1 LGHDT and CDR2 YNNKEL (reference sequence). V was shortened by 9 bases and J by 0 bases, with 12 bases between the two germline ends. This CDR3 is 14 amino acids long. CDR3 in amino acids: CASETASSGNTIYF. Here the CDR3 DNA reads TGTGCCAGTGAGACAGCAAGCTCTGGAAACACCATATATTTT.

The chain links TRBV7-9 to TRBJ2-1, with D possibly being TRBD1 (5 bases). Germline V CDR1 and CDR2: SEHNR, FQNEAQ (reference sequence). This CDR3 is 14 amino acids long. V was clipped by 3 bases and J by 2 bases, with 8 bases between them. The CDR3 sequence: CASSLQGPYNEQFF. CDR3 coding DNA: TGTGCCAGCAGCTTGCAGGGTCCCTACAATGAGCAGTTCTTC. Looking up the rest from reference TRBV7-9 and TRBJ2-1 gives the full variable domain: DTGVSQNPRHKITKRGQNVTFRCDPISEHNRLYWYRQTLGQGPEFLTYFQNEAQLEKSRLLSDRFSAERPKGSFSTLEIQRTEQGDSAMYLCASSLQGPYNEQFFGPGTRLTVL.

The chain uses TRBV6-1 and TRBJ2-1; D unresolved. V was pared by 7 bases and J by 2 bases, with 9 bases between. The CDR3 sequence is 13 residues long. The germline CDR1 and CDR2 sequences are MNHNS and SASEGT. The CDR3 DNA sequence: TGTGCCAGCACCTTGGGCCCCTACAATGAGCAGTTCTTC. This encodes CASTLGPYNEQFF.

In regard to this clonotype: The junction and the germline gene differ at one end; a read error may be behind it. The chain employs TRBV4-2 and TRBJ1-2; the D is unclear. The CDR3 spans 15 residues. Germline CDR1 is LGHNA and CDR2 is YNFKEQ. CDR3 region: CASSQVSAGPYGDTF. CDR3 in DNA: TGTGCCAGCAGCCAAGTGTCGGCAGGACCCTATGGCGACACCTTC.

V usage is TRBV3-1 and J usage is TRBJ2-3; D is undetermined. CDR1 LGHDT and CDR2 YNNKEL come from the germline V gene (reference sequence). V was shortened by 2 bases and J by 2 bases, with 5 bases between the two germline ends. CDR3 length: 13 amino acids. CDR3 in DNA: TGTGCCAGCAGCCAATTGTTCACAGATACGCAGTATTTT. It translates to CASSQLFTDTQYF.

This clonotype was picked up a small number of times. This chain links TRBV28 with TRBJ1-5; D is undetermined. Trimming removed 3 bases from V and 9 bases from J, with 6 bases in between. Germline CDR1 and CDR2: MDHEN and SYDVKM. This CDR3 contains 11 residues. The CDR3: CASSFDPPQHF. CDR3 bases: TGTGCCAGCAGTTTTGACCCGCCCCAGCATTTT.

The chain employs TRBV5-1 and TRBJ2-2; D gene uncertain. Trimming pared 4 bases from V and 6 bases from J, leaving 10 bases between. The CDR3 has 13 residues. Germline CDR1 reads SGHRS; CDR2 reads YFSETQ. The CDR3 is CASSPGWAGELFF. The CDR3 DNA sequence: TGCGCCAGCAGCCCAGGCTGGGCCGGGGAGCTGTTTTTT.